This is a list of T cell receptor beta chains from one sample in a study of CD8 T cells in Susac syndrome. TCRdb re-derived calls from the immunoSEQ multiplex PCR reads in MiXCR, one entry per CDR3 protein. The sample gives some 200,000 distinct CDR3 sequences, 85% to 95% of which show up once; approximately 0.16% is in the top ten. Sequencing was carried out using CD8+ T cells from PBMCs. The receptors stem from a human donor with Susac syndrome. Both conserved end residues are part of each CDR3. A D gene is named only where the DNA matches it firmly. Clone size is given for some rows only: seen once, a few or many times, or a class if the clone is expanded.

CDR3	DNA	size	V	J	D	length
CASSLESREETQYF	TGCGCCAGCAGCTTGGAGAGCCGGGAAGAGACCCAGTACTTC	NA	TRBV5-1	TRBJ2-5	NA	14
CASNGGENTEAFF	TGTGCCTCTAACGGGGGGGAGAACACTGAAGCTTTCTTT	NA	TRBV2	TRBJ1-1	NA	13
CASSVASGGSYNEQFF	TGTGCCAGCAGCGTAGCTAGCGGGGGTTCCTACAATGAGCAGTTCTTC	NA	TRBV9	TRBJ2-1	TRBD2	16
CSARDPRGALQETQYF	TGCAGTGCTAGAGATCCACGGGGCGCTCTGCAAGAGACCCAGTACTTC	NA	TRBV20-1	TRBJ2-5	NA	16
CASSQEIRSGKRDLNEELFF	TGCGCCAGCAGCCAAGAAATTCGGTCGGGGAAAAGGGATCTTAATGAAGAACTGTTTTTT	NA	TRBV4-1	TRBJ1-4	NA	20
CSARDRAGLGQPQHF	TGCAGTGCTAGAGATCGGGCAGGCTTAGGACAGCCCCAGCATTTT	NA	TRBV20-1	TRBJ1-5	NA	15
CASSQGGRGSEAFF	TGTGCCAGCAGCCAAGGGGGACGGGGAAGCGAAGCTTTCTTT	NA	TRBV3-1	TRBJ1-1	NA	14
CSAPGTSVYEQYF	TGCAGTGCCCCAGGGACTAGCGTCTACGAGCAGTACTTC	NA	TRBV20-1	TRBJ2-7	TRBD2	13
CASSELAGPEQFF	TGTGCCAGCAGTGAGCTAGCAGGGCCTGAGCAGTTCTTC	NA	TRBV2	TRBJ2-1	NA	13
CASSLGGLAKNIQYF	TGTGCCAGCAGTTTAGGAGGGCTAGCCAAAAACATTCAGTACTTC	few	TRBV12-3/TRBV12-4	TRBJ2-4	NA	15
CASSFSNSNQPQHF	TGTGCCAGCAGTTTCAGTAATAGCAATCAGCCCCAGCATTTT	NA	TRBV12-3/TRBV12-4	TRBJ1-5	NA	14
CASSLASGEYEQYF	TGTGCCAGTAGCTTGGCTAGCGGGGAGTACGAGCAGTACTTC	once	TRBV19	TRBJ2-7	TRBD2	14
CASSTDEGISETQYF	TGTGCCAGCAGCACCGACGAGGGGATCTCAGAGACCCAGTACTTC	once	TRBV9	TRBJ2-5	NA	15
CASSQPPTYEQYF	TGCGCCAGCAGCCAACCCCCCACGTACGAGCAGTACTTC	NA	TRBV4-1	TRBJ2-7	NA	13
CATSDLWSWRERGQETQYF	TGTGCCACCAGTGATTTGTGGTCTTGGCGGGAAAGGGGCCAAGAGACCCAGTACTTC	NA	TRBV24-1	TRBJ2-5	NA	19
CASSFASRYNSPLHF	TGTGCCAGCAGCTTCGCCTCACGCTATAATTCACCCCTCCACTTT	NA	TRBV7-9	TRBJ1-6	NA	15
CATEDLGARAFF	TGTGCCACCGAAGACTTGGGGGCGCGGGCTTTCTTT	NA	TRBV12-3/TRBV12-4	TRBJ1-1	NA	12
CAWTPTGLAETQYF	TGTGCCTGGACTCCTACAGGGCTGGCAGAGACCCAGTACTTC	NA	TRBV30	TRBJ2-5	NA	14
CASSLGQIRTEAFF	TGCGCCAGCTCCTTGGGACAGATAAGAACTGAAGCTTTCTTT	NA	TRBV5-1	TRBJ1-1	TRBD1	14
CAFNRVAGELFF	TGTGCCTTCAACAGGGTTGCCGGGGAGCTGTTTTTT	NA	TRBV30	TRBJ2-2	NA	12
CASSFDSGANVLTF	TGTGCCAGCAGTTTTGACTCGGGGGCCAACGTCCTGACTTTC	once	TRBV12-3/TRBV12-4	TRBJ2-6	NA	14
CATSRGSDYNEQFF	TGTGCCACCAGCAGAGGATCAGACTACAATGAGCAGTTCTTC	NA	TRBV15	TRBJ2-1	NA	14
CASSFVPMDFYEQYF	TGTGCCAGCAGTTTTGTCCCTATGGACTTCTACGAGCAGTACTTC	NA	TRBV12-3/TRBV12-4	TRBJ2-7	NA	15
CASSLPSSGSHEQYF	TGTGCCAGCAGTTTACCCTCTAGCGGGAGCCACGAGCAGTACTTC	NA	TRBV28	TRBJ2-7	TRBD2	15
CSASSNLGGAEQYF	TGCAGTGCTAGTTCTAACCTAGGGGGAGCCGAGCAGTACTTC	NA	TRBV20-1	TRBJ2-7	NA	14
CASSLGVAGGFNEQFF	TGTGCCAGCAGCCTTGGGGTAGCGGGAGGGTTCAATGAGCAGTTCTTC	NA	TRBV5-8	TRBJ2-1	TRBD2	16
CASHLGILTYPENIQYF	TGTGCCAGCCACTTGGGGATTTTAACGTACCCTGAAAACATTCAGTACTTC	NA	TRBV28	TRBJ2-4	NA	17
CSVYWSVNYGYTF	TGCAGCGTTTACTGGTCCGTTAACTATGGCTACACCTTC	NA	TRBV29-1	TRBJ1-2	NA	13
CASSERLPGQGMHEQYF	TGTGCCAGCAGCGAACGATTGCCGGGACAGGGAATGCACGAGCAGTACTTC	once	TRBV13	TRBJ2-7	TRBD1	17
CASSSPGTGTYEQYF	TGTGCCAGCAGTTCTCCAGGAACAGGGACCTACGAGCAGTACTTC	NA	TRBV28	TRBJ2-7	NA	15
CSARDLRISTDTQYF	TGCAGTGCTAGAGATTTAAGAATTAGCACAGATACGCAGTATTTT	NA	TRBV20-1	TRBJ2-3	NA	15
CASSLPGPEQYF	TGTGCCAGCAGTTTACCTGGGCCCGAGCAGTACTTC	NA	TRBV27	TRBJ2-7	NA	12
CSVPGTANEKLFF	TGCAGCGTCCCCGGGACCGCGAATGAAAAACTGTTTTTT	NA	TRBV29-1	TRBJ1-4	NA	13
CASEGAGKVGSYEQYF	TGTGCCAGCGAAGGAGCAGGGAAAGTCGGTTCCTACGAGCAGTACTTC	NA	TRBV25-1	TRBJ2-7	NA	16
CASSLMDRAGGYTF	TGCGCCAGCAGCTTGATGGACAGGGCGGGAGGCTACACCTTC	NA	TRBV5-1	TRBJ1-2	TRBD1	14
CASSFGGIHEQYF	TGTGCCAGCAGCTTTGGAGGGATACACGAGCAGTACTTC	once	TRBV13	TRBJ2-7	NA	13
CASSEGEGDNSYEQYF	TGTGCCAGCAGCGAAGGTGAAGGGGATAATTCCTACGAGCAGTACTTC	NA	TRBV9	TRBJ2-7	NA	16
CASSHSPGGREETQYF	TGCGCCAGCAGCCACTCCCCGGGGGGGCGGGAGGAGACCCAGTACTTC	NA	TRBV4-1	TRBJ2-5	TRBD2	16
CASSSWGVNTGELFF	TGTGCCAGCAGCTCCTGGGGTGTGAACACCGGGGAGCTGTTTTTT	NA	TRBV7-9	TRBJ2-2	NA	15
CASSIQGADTQYF	TGTGCCAGTAGTATCCAGGGGGCAGATACGCAGTATTTT	NA	TRBV19	TRBJ2-3	TRBD1	13
CASSFMDSGYYEQYF	TGTGCCAGCAGTTTTATGGACAGCGGATACTACGAGCAGTACTTC	NA	TRBV11-2	TRBJ2-7	NA	15
CASTGGFSNTEAFF	TGTGCCAGCACTGGTGGGTTTTCTAACACTGAAGCTTTCTTT	NA	TRBV2	TRBJ1-1	NA	14
CSAPEGPHTDTQYF	TGCAGTGCCCCCGAGGGACCCCACACAGATACGCAGTATTTT	NA	TRBV20-1	TRBJ2-3	NA	14
CASRRDISRAFF	TGTGCCAGCAGAAGGGACATTAGTCGGGCTTTCTTT	NA	TRBV12-3/TRBV12-4	TRBJ1-1	NA	12
CASSLPVGERNTIYF	TGTGCCAGCAGCTTACCTGTCGGGGAGAGAAACACCATATATTTT	NA	TRBV7-9	TRBJ1-3	NA	15
CASSVAILPPTDGYTF	TGTGCCAGCAGCGTAGCTATCCTACCCCCGACCGACGGCTACACCTTC	NA	TRBV9	TRBJ1-2	NA	16
CASSQGPNTGELFF	TGTGCCAGCAGCCAAGGTCCGAACACCGGGGAGCTGTTTTTT	NA	TRBV3-1	TRBJ2-2	NA	14
CSVSGTFPGETQYF	TGCAGCGTGTCCGGGACATTCCCCGGGGAGACCCAGTACTTC	once	TRBV29-1	TRBJ2-5	NA	14